The sequence of this T cell receptor (beta chain) was determined in a study of technical replicates of blood from a handful of donors. The assay was immunoSEQ multiplex PCR, and TCRdb's table has in-frame clones only and misses some. The table has 70,000 or so clones, over 70% seen once. The CDR3 sequence is 14 residues long. Trimming removed 7 bases from V and 0 bases from J, with 10 bases in between. Germline CDR1 reads LNHDA; CDR2 reads SQIVND (reference sequence). The gene calls are TRBV19 and TRBJ1-5; D might be TRBD1 (6 bases). Sequenced input: PBMCs. The TCR sequence derives from a human donor in good health. Some clones in this sample may be carry-over from other donors' samples. CDR3 coding DNA: TGTGCCAGTAAGAGGGGGGGTAGCAATCAGCCCCAGCATTTT. This sequence encodes CASKRGGSNQPQHF.